A single sample is the source of the 12 T cell receptor beta chains below, sequenced in a study of T cells in localized non-small cell lung cancer (TCRdb year 2020). Receptors were amplified or captured by the immunoSEQ multiplex PCR assay. TCRdb stores this immuneACCESS table with in-frame sequences only. Part of the clones is absent; in the studies checked, under half of the shortfall reflects unresolved V genes, and no reason is known for the rest. The sample has 75,000 to 80,000 clones on record, 75% to 85% of them singletons. The ten largest clones take up roughly 9% of the sample. Sample: peripheral blood, taken before any cancer treatment. The receptors were sampled from a female donor of 60 years or more with stage I lung adenocarcinoma.

The V gene is TRBV5-1, the J gene TRBJ2-1; unclear D gene. The CDR3 runs 13 residues. CDR1 and CDR2 (germline): SGHRS, YFSETQ. The V end lost 4 bases, the J end lost 12 bases, and 17 bases lay between the germline ends. The CDR3 spells CASSPDPPGTQFF. For the CDR3, the DNA is TGCGCCAGCAGCCCGGACCCCCCAGGTACGCAGTTCTTC.

The chain recombines TRBV7-2 with TRBJ2-7; 7 bases align to TRBD1. Per the germline V gene, CDR1 is SGHTA and CDR2 is FQGNSA. After removal of 3 bases from V and 4 bases from J, the junction contained 3 bases not matched to a gene. This CDR3 region has 13 residues. The CDR3 region has the DNA TGTGCCAGCAGCTTTGGGACAGCTTACGAGCAGTACTTC. Its protein is CASSFGTAYEQYF.

CDR3 in DNA: TGCGCCAGCAGCTTGAGCGGGTTGTCCTACAATGAGCAGTTCTTC. Translating it yields CASSLSGLSYNEQFF. V usage is TRBV5-1 and J usage is TRBJ2-1, with D possibly being TRBD2 (6 bases). The CDR3 loop spans 15 amino acids. Germline V gene sequence: CDR1 SGHRS, CDR2 YFSETQ. Trimming removed 1 base from V and 1 base from J, with 9 bases in between.

As concerns this clone: One end of the junction varies from germline; a read error may be responsible. This chain joins TRBV10-3 and TRBJ2-1; TRBD2 agrees at 8 bases. CDR1 is ENHRY, CDR2 SYGVKD, per germline. CDR3 length: 14 amino acids. The CDR3 coding sequence is TGTGCCACCAGTTTTTTAGCGGGATCCAATGAGCAGTTCTTC. Translating it yields CATSFLAGSNEQFF.

The chain carries TRBV6-6 and TRBJ2-5, with 7 positions matching TRBD1. Looked up from germline, CDR1 is MNHNY and CDR2 is SVGAGI (reference sequence). The V and J ends lost 5 bases and 0 bases, in that order; junction bases with no gene match: 6. The CDR3 is 15 residues long. Here the CDR3 reads CASSELGQHQETQYF. CDR3 DNA: TGTGCCAGCAGTGAGCTGGGACAGCACCAAGAGACCCAGTACTTC.

V is TRBV7-3 and J is TRBJ2-1; D might be TRBD1 (5 bases). Deletions cut 2 bases from V and 5 bases from J, with 10 bases between. Germline values: CDR1 SGHTA, CDR2 FQGTGA. The CDR3 is 14 amino acids. The CDR3 protein is CASSLDSFHNEQFF. The CDR3 coding sequence is TGTGCCAGCAGCTTAGACAGTTTTCACAATGAGCAGTTCTTC.

The chain uses TRBV27 and TRBJ1-2; perhaps TRBD1 as D (6 bases). This CDR3 region has 15 residues. Trimming took off 10 bases at V and 2 bases at J, with 20 bases between the two ends. Germline CDR1 is MNHEY and CDR2 is SMNVEV (reference sequence). The CDR3 spells CATSRGGPKNYGYTF. The CDR3 bases are TGTGCCACCTCGAGGGGGGGGCCGAAGAACTATGGCTACACCTTC.

This chain joins TRBV7-9 and TRBJ2-2, with a possible D match to TRBD1 (6 bases). Germline assignment: CDR1 SEHNR and CDR2 FQNEAQ (reference sequence). The CDR3 contains 14 residues. Trimming took off 5 bases at V and 3 bases at J, with 10 bases between the two ends. The CDR3 DNA sequence: TGTGCCAGCAGCCTCACAGGGTACACCGGGGAGCTGTTTTTT. Its translation: CASSLTGYTGELFF. The full variable domain, completed using reference TRBV7-9 and TRBJ2-2, is DTGVSQNPRHKITKRGQNVTFRCDPISEHNRLYWYRQTLGQGPEFLTYFQNEAQLEKSRLLSDRFSAERPKGSFSTLEIQRTEQGDSAMYLCASSLTGYTGELFFGEGSRLTVL.

The rearrangement uses TRBV6-1 and TRBJ1-5; D perhaps matches TRBD1 (5 bases). V dropped 2 bases and J dropped 2 bases, with 22 bases sitting between them. Germline V lookup: CDR1 MNHNS, CDR2 SASEGT. The CDR3 sequence is 19 residues long. The CDR3 DNA sequence: TGTGCCAGCAGTGAATCCCTTTTGGGCAGGGAGGTGGGCAATCAGCCCCAGCATTTT. Amino acid sequence: CASSESLLGREVGNQPQHF.

This rearrangement joins TRBV19 to TRBJ1-5; D call uncertain. The CDR3 extends over 12 amino acids. CDR1 is LNHDA and CDR2 is SQIVND in the germline V gene (reference sequence). The V end lost 3 bases, the J end lost 5 bases, and 5 bases lay between the germline ends. DNA of the CDR3: TGTGCCAGTAGTATTGACTATCAGCCCCAGCATTTT. Translated: CASSIDYQPQHF.

The rearrangement joins TRBV7-8 to TRBJ2-7; TRBD2 matches 15 bases. The CDR3 is made up of 16 amino acids. CDR1 and CDR2 (germline): SGHVS, FQNEAQ. The trim removed 5 bases at V and 4 bases at J, leaving 6 bases unmatched. Here the CDR3 reads CASSTGTSGRLYEQYF. The CDR3 nucleotides read TGTGCCAGCAGCACCGGGACTAGCGGGAGGTTATACGAGCAGTACTTC. Filled out from reference TRBV7-8 and TRBJ2-7, the complete variable domain reads GAGVSQSPRYKVAKRGQDVALRCDPISGHVSLFWYQQALGQGPEFLTYFQNEAQLDKSGLPSDRFFAERPEGSVSTLKIQRTQQEDSAVYLCASSTGTSGRLYEQYFGPGTRLTVT.

In nucleotides, the CDR3 is TGCGCCAGCAGTCCCCGGTGGGGCGACGAGCAGTACTTC. Its protein is CASSPRWGDEQYF. The chain is built from TRBV5-1 and TRBJ2-7; D is possibly TRBD1 (5 bases). Trimming stripped 5 bases from V and 5 bases from J, with 14 bases between. Germline V CDR1 and CDR2: SGHRS, YFSETQ. The CDR3 sequence is 13 residues long.